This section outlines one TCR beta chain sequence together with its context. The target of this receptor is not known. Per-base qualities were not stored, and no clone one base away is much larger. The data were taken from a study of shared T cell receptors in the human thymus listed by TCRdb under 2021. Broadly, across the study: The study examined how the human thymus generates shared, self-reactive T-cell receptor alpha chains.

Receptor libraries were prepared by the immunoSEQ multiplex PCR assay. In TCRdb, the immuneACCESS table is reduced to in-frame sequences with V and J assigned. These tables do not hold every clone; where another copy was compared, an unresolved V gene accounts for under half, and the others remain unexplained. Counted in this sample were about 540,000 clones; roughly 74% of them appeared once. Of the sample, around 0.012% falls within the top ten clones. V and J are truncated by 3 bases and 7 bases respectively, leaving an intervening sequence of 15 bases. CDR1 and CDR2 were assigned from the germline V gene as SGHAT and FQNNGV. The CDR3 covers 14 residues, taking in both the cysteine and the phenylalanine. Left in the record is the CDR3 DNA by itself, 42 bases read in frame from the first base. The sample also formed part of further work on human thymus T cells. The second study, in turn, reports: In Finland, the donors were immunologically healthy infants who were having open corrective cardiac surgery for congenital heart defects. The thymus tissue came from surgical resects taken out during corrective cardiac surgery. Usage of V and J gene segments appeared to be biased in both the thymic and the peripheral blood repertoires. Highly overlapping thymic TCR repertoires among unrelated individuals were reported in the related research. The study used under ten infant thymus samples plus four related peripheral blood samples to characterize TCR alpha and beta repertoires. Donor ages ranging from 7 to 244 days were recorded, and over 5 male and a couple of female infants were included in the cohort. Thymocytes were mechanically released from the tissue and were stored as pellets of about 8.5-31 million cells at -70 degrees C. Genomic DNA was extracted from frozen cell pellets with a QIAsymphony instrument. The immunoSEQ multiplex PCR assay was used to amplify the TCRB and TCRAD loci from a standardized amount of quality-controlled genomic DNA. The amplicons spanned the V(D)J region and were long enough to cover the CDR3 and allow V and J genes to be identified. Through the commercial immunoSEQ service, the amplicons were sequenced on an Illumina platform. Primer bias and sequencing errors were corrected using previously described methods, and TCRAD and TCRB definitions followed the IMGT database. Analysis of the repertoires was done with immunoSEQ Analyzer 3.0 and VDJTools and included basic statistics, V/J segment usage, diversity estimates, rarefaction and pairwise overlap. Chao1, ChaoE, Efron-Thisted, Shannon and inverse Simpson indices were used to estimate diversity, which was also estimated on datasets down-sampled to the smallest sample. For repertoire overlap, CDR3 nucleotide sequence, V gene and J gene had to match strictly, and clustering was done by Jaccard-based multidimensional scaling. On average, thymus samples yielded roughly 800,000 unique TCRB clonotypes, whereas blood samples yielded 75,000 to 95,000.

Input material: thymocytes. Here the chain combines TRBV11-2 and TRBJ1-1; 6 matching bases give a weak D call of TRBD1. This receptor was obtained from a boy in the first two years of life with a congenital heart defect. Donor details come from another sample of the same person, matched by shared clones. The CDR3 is CASSLGGASLEAFF. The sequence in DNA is TGTGCCAGCAGCTTGGGGGGGGCTAGCCTTGAAGCTTTCTTT. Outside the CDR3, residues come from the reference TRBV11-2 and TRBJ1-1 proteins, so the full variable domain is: EAGVAQSPRYKIIEKRQSVAFWCNPISGHATLYWYQQILGQGPKLLIQFQNNGVVDDSQLPKDRFSAERLKGVDSTLKIQPAKLEDSAVYLCASSLGGASLEAFFGQGTRLTVV.